This entry lists 20 T cell receptor beta chains sequenced from one sample in a study of CD8+ T cells in alopecia areata. Once RNA had been extracted, it was reverse transcribed into cDNA to act as the sequencing template. Data came from immunoSEQ multiplex PCR; TCRdb stores just in-frame clones and leaves some out. The sample consists of 25,000 to 40,000 clones, about 74% of them appearing once. Input material: NKG2D-low CD8+ T cells sorted from blood. These receptors all come from a human donor with alopecia areata.

V and J are TRBV29-1 and TRBJ2-3, with a weak D call TRBD2 (5 bases). CDR1 is SQVTM and CDR2 is ANQGSEA in the germline V gene. With 7 bases removed from V and 1 base from J, the gap between germline ends came to 15 bases. The CDR3 is 14 amino acids. CDR3 in amino acids: CSGGQVFGTDTQYF. The DNA for the CDR3 is TGCAGCGGCGGGCAGGTCTTTGGCACAGATACGCAGTATTTT.

The genes are TRBV9 and TRBJ2-1; 7 bases are a match to TRBD2. CDR3 length equals 13 residues. From germline, CDR1 is SGDLS and CDR2 YYNGEE. Trimming took 0 bases from V and 9 from J; bases not matched to a gene: 3. CDR3 coding DNA: TGTGCCAGCAGCGTAGGAGCGGGATCTGAGCAGTTCTTC. This codes for CASSVGAGSEQFF. Complete variable domain (other parts from reference TRBV9 and TRBJ2-1): DSGVTQTPKHLITATGQRVTLRCSPRSGDLSVYWYQQSLDQGLQFLIQYYNGEERAKGNILERFSAQQFPDLHSELNLSSLELGDSALYFCASSVGAGSEQFFGPGTRLTVL.

The chain links TRBV2 to TRBJ2-2, with TRBD2 identical over 11 bases. The V gene's germline CDR1 is SNHLY and CDR2 FYNNEI. This CDR3 has 15 residues. V shed 10 bases and J 6 bases; nucleotides not matched to a gene: 10. The CDR3 nucleotides are TGTGCCATCATCACTAGCGGGAGAAAGGCCGGGGAGCTGTTTTTT. Translation gives CAIITSGRKAGELFF.

The rearrangement joins TRBV6-5 to TRBJ2-5; D gene ambiguous. This CDR3 comprises 13 residues. The germline V and J ends were trimmed by 2 bases and 2 bases, with 6 bases remaining between them. Per the germline V gene, CDR1 is MNHEY and CDR2 is SVGAGI. Here the CDR3 reads CASSYGQQETQYF. The CDR3 nucleotides are TGTGCCAGCAGTTACGGCCAGCAAGAGACCCAGTACTTC.

CDR3 in DNA: TGTGCCAGCAGTCTTGACACGGTAACCTACGAGCAGTACTTC. Amino acid sequence: CASSLDTVTYEQYF. This rearrangement joins TRBV28 to TRBJ2-7; D is ambiguous. Trimming pared 5 bases from V and 2 bases from J, leaving 13 bases between. The CDR3 consists of 14 residues. Germline V gene sequence: CDR1 MDHEN, CDR2 SYDVKM.

The chain recombines TRBV4-1 with TRBJ2-3; TRBD1 matches 7 bases. Germline CDR1 and CDR2: MGHRA and YSYEKL. V dropped 5 bases and J dropped 6; count of bases not matched to a gene: 2. This CDR3 comprises 12 residues. The CDR3 loop reads CASSDRDDTQYF. DNA for the CDR3: TGCGCCAGCAGCGACAGGGATGATACGCAGTATTTT.

This chain joins TRBV15 and TRBJ2-6; D is uncertain. CDR1 and CDR2 (germline): LNHNV, YYDKDF (reference sequence). V was pared by 9 bases and J by 2 bases, with 11 bases between. This CDR3 region has 14 residues. Here the CDR3 DNA reads TGTGCCACAGAACAAAACCCTGGGGCCAACGTCCTGACTTTC. It translates to CATEQNPGANVLTF.

This clone was picked up one time. The chain carries TRBV5-4 and TRBJ2-7, with a weak D call TRBD2 (6 bases). Germline V gives CDR1 SGHNT, CDR2 YYREEE (reference sequence). V lost 6 bases and J 4 bases, leaving 20 bases between the germline ends. This CDR3 has 15 amino acids. CDR3 in amino acids: CASNFRGGGLYEQYF. CDR3 coding DNA: TGTGCCAGCAACTTCCGGGGAGGAGGACTATACGAGCAGTACTTC.

The V and J genes are TRBV28 and TRBJ2-2; no definite D call. CDR3 length: 18 amino acids. Trimming cost V 2 bases and J 1 base, with 17 bases left between them. Germline V gene sequence: CDR1 MDHEN, CDR2 SYDVKM. The CDR3 nucleotides read TGTGCCAGCAGTTTAGGTCTCGGTCCTAATTTGAACACCGGGGAGCTGTTTTTT. Protein product: CASSLGLGPNLNTGELFF.

V is TRBV6-4 and J is TRBJ2-2; the D is unclear. Trimming pared 4 bases from V and 0 bases from J, leaving 3 bases between. The CDR3 is 13 residues long. The germline CDR1 and CDR2 sequences are MRHNA and SNTAGT. CDR3 sequence (DNA): TGTGCCAGCAGTGCGGCGAACACCGGGGAGCTGTTTTTT. Its translation: CASSAANTGELFF.

This sequence joins TRBV4-1 and TRBJ2-7; no clear D gene. The CDR3 length is 16 residues. CDR1 is MGHRA and CDR2 is YSYEKL in the germline V gene. V shed 0 bases and J shed 0 bases, with 12 bases lying between them. The CDR3 coding sequence is TGCGCCAGCAGCCAAGAATTATTCGCGAGCTCCTACGAGCAGTACTTC. Translating gives CASSQELFASSYEQYF.

The chain couples TRBV29-1 to TRBJ2-7; 7 bases are a match to TRBD2. The V gene end was trimmed by 4 bases and the J gene end by 3 bases; junction bases not matched to a gene: 6. The CDR3 length is 13 residues. The germline CDR1 and CDR2 sequences are SQVTM and ANQGSEA. The CDR3 spells CSVGFGGVYEQYF. The CDR3 DNA is TGCAGCGTTGGATTTGGGGGGGTCTACGAGCAGTACTTC.

This clone has more than one count but fewer than ten. The chain recombines TRBV9 with TRBJ2-1, with TRBD2 identical over 7 bases. Germline CDR1 is SGDLS and CDR2 is YYNGEE. This CDR3 has 15 amino acids. With 0 bases clipped from V and 4 bases from J, the junction kept 4 bases outside the gene matches. CDR3 loop: CASSVGGAGYNEQFF. In nucleotides, the CDR3 is TGTGCCAGCAGCGTAGGAGGAGCGGGGTACAATGAGCAGTTCTTC.

The rearrangement uses TRBV7-8 and TRBJ2-7; tentative D call: TRBD1 (5 bases). The V end lost 0 bases, the J end lost 3 bases, and 9 bases lay between the germline ends. The CDR3 loop spans 14 amino acids. The germline V gene has CDR1 SGHVS and CDR2 FQNEAQ. The CDR3 spells CASSLAVRDYEQYF. The CDR3 bases are TGTGCCAGCAGCTTAGCTGTCAGGGACTACGAGCAGTACTTC.

The chain combines TRBV27 with TRBJ2-5; 16 bases are shared with TRBD2. The CDR3 runs 17 residues. CDR1 is MNHEY and CDR2 is SMNVEV in the germline V gene (reference sequence). With V trimmed by 5 bases and J by 2 bases, 5 bases remained unmatched. CDR3 bases: TGTGCCAGCAGTACCGGGACTAGCGGGAGGGGACAAGAGACCCAGTACTTC. Its protein is CASSTGTSGRGQETQYF.

The CDR3 reads CASRITGGTEAQFF. CDR3 sequence (DNA): TGTGCCAGCAGGATTACCGGGGGGACGGAGGCGCAGTTCTTC. The rearrangement links TRBV14 to TRBJ2-1, with TRBD2 identical over 7 bases. Germline lookup yields CDR1 SGHDN and CDR2 FVKESK. After removal of 6 bases from V and 12 bases from J, the junction contained 14 bases not matched to a gene. The CDR3 runs 14 residues.

The V and J genes are TRBV29-1 and TRBJ2-3; 7 nucleotides line up with TRBD2. The length of the CDR3 is 14 residues. Germline trimming cut 4 bases from V and 5 bases from J; bases unmatched to any gene: 9. Germline V gene data show CDR1 as SQVTM and CDR2 as ANQGSEA. DNA for the CDR3: TGCAGCGTTGTCCCTGCGGGGGAGGGAGATACGCAGTATTTT. This codes for CSVVPAGEGDTQYF.

The sample holds one count of this clone. This chain links TRBV27 with TRBJ1-5; a weak D match, TRBD1 (5 bases). Trimming pared 5 bases from V and 2 bases from J, leaving 13 bases between. The CDR3 spans 15 residues. Per germline, CDR1 MNHEY and CDR2 SMNVEV (reference sequence). CDR3 region: CASSTSGTGNQPQHF. For the CDR3, the DNA is TGTGCCAGCAGTACCTCCGGGACGGGCAATCAGCCCCAGCATTTT.

The chain links TRBV4-3 to TRBJ2-2, with 7 bases matching TRBD2. Germline V lookup: CDR1 LGHNA, CDR2 YSLEER. This CDR3 contains 15 residues. The ends lost 5 bases at V and 4 bases at J; junction bases unmatched: 7. CDR3 in amino acids: CASSEGRGGTGELFF. DNA of the CDR3: TGCGCCAGCAGCGAGGGGAGGGGAGGCACCGGGGAGCTGTTTTTT.

The count of this clone is one. The rearrangement uses TRBV29-1 and TRBJ2-5; no clear D. The length of the CDR3 is 14 residues. The V gene lost 0 bases and the J gene lost 2 bases, with 10 bases spanning the gap. Germline V gene lookup returns CDR1 SQVTM and CDR2 ANQGSEA. The CDR3, as DNA: TGCAGCGTTGAAGACCGGACGGTGCAAGAGACCCAGTACTTC. It is translated as CSVEDRTVQETQYF.